The 17 T cell receptor beta chains reported below all come from one sample, sequenced in a study of control samples from healthy donors and cancer patients. Assay used: immunoSEQ multiplex PCR; TCRdb lists only in-frame clones, some missing. Of more than 95,000 clones detected, roughly 87% appear once; the ten largest clones hold about 8.7%. Sequenced: blood. The receptors were sampled from a man between 40 and 49 years old in good health.

This sequence joins TRBV7-9 and TRBJ1-5; TRBD1 aligns across 7 bases. Germline CDR1 is SEHNR and CDR2 is FQNEAQ (reference sequence). V gave up 5 bases and J gave up 4 bases; unmatched junction bases: 2. The CDR3 is made up of 13 amino acids. CDR3 in DNA: TGTGCCAGCAGCGAACAGGGGAATCAGCCCCAGCATTTT. Translation: CASSEQGNQPQHF.

This chain uses TRBV3-1 (or the pseudogene TRBV3-2) with TRBJ2-7; D call uncertain. Deletions cut 2 bases from V and 1 base from J, with 12 bases between. This CDR3 has 15 amino acids. Germline V gives CDR1 LGHDT, CDR2 YNNKEL (reference sequence). The CDR3 reads CASSQFPHRSYEQYF. In nucleotides, the CDR3 is TGTGCCAGCAGCCAATTCCCACACCGGTCCTACGAGCAGTACTTC.

This chain links TRBV21-1 with TRBJ1-3; the table's D call of TRBD1 was not tested on the DNA. TRBV21-1 is assigned pseudogene status. The CDR3 is 16 amino acids. This CDR3 is CASSKRDRETGNTIYF. The CDR3 DNA is TGTGCCAGCAGCAAAAGGGACAGGGAGACTGGAAACACCATATATTTT.

The chain employs TRBV25-1 and TRBJ1-2, with 7 bases identical to TRBD1. The V gene's germline CDR1 is MGHDK and CDR2 SYGVNS. This CDR3 contains 15 residues. V shed 7 bases and J 2 bases; nucleotides not matched to a gene: 10. CDR3 nucleotides: TGTGCCAGCACTCTGGAGTGGGGACAGAACTATGGCTACACCTTC. Encoded protein: CASTLEWGQNYGYTF.

This clone showed up just once. This rearrangement joins TRBV9 to TRBJ1-4; D is unclear. V was clipped by 2 bases and J by 0 bases, with 11 bases between them. This CDR3 spans 16 amino acids. The germline gives CDR1 SGDLS, CDR2 YYNGEE. The CDR3 nucleotides are TGTGCCAGCAGCGTCAACCCGAGGGCAACTAATGAAAAACTGTTTTTT. The encoded protein is CASSVNPRATNEKLFF.

The chain joins TRBV15 to TRBJ2-1; no reliable D call. V was shortened by 3 bases and J by 4 bases, with 7 bases between the two germline ends. Germline V gives CDR1 LNHNV, CDR2 YYDKDF (reference sequence). The CDR3 contains 13 residues. CDR3 protein: CATSRYEYNEQFF. DNA of the CDR3: TGTGCCACCAGCAGGTACGAGTACAATGAGCAGTTCTTC.

The chain combines TRBV6-2 or TRBV6-3 with TRBJ2-1, with 12 bases that match TRBD2. CDR1 and CDR2 from the germline V gene are MNHEY and SVGEGT. Trimming cost V 2 bases and J 9 bases; bases outside gene matches: 5. CDR3 length: 15 amino acids. The CDR3 protein is CASSYLAGGPGEQFF. The CDR3 bases are TGTGCCAGCAGTTACCTAGCGGGGGGGCCAGGTGAGCAGTTCTTC.

V and J are TRBV12-3 or TRBV12-4 and TRBJ2-7, with D perhaps being TRBD1 or TRBD2 (6 bases each). The V gene lost 8 bases and the J gene lost 2 bases, with 10 bases spanning the gap. The CDR3 runs to 12 residues. CDR3 loop: CASGGLTYEQYF. For the CDR3, the DNA is TGTGCCAGCGGGGGGCTAACCTACGAGCAGTACTTC.

This clone was detected a few times. The gene calls are TRBV3-1 (or the pseudogene TRBV3-2) and TRBJ2-1; D not resolved. Looked up from germline, CDR1 is LGHDT and CDR2 is YNNKEL (reference sequence). This CDR3 spans 12 amino acids. V was cut by 1 base and J by 9 bases, with 7 bases left in between. CDR3 in DNA: TGTGCCAGCAGCCAAGGACGCACTGAGCAGTTCTTC. Translating it yields CASSQGRTEQFF.

The rearrangement links TRBV6-7 to TRBJ1-4, with D perhaps matching TRBD1 (5 bases). TRBV6-7 has ORF status, its function being uncertain. Trimming took off 5 bases at V and 6 bases at J, with 19 bases between the two ends. CDR3 length: 16 residues. CDR3 sequence (DNA): TGTGCCAGCAGTCTACTAAGACAGCTTTTTGATGAAAAACTGTTTTTT. This codes for CASSLLRQLFDEKLFF.

V usage is TRBV7-2 and J usage is TRBJ2-3, with D unresolved. CDR1 SGHTA and CDR2 FQGNSA come from the germline V gene. The CDR3 loop spans 12 amino acids. With 1 base removed from V and 4 bases from J, the gap between germline ends came to 3 bases. CDR3 residues: CASSLVSDTQYF. For the CDR3, the DNA is TGTGCCAGCAGCTTAGTCTCAGATACGCAGTATTTT.

This clone is a singleton in its sample. The gene calls are TRBV7-2 and TRBJ2-7; D perhaps matches TRBD1 (6 bases). The CDR3 contains 15 residues. Trimming left V 2 bases short and J 2 bases short, with 13 bases between. Germline CDR1 and CDR2: SGHTA and FQGNSA. Here the CDR3 reads CASSLRYRAPYEQYF. As DNA, the CDR3 is TGTGCCAGCAGCTTAAGATACAGGGCACCCTACGAGCAGTACTTC.

CDR3 region: CASRGGTGGHTEAFF. CDR3 nucleotides: TGTGCCAGCAGAGGTGGGACAGGGGGGCACACTGAAGCTTTCTTT. The chain uses TRBV2 and TRBJ1-1; 11 nucleotides match TRBD1. CDR1 is SNHLY and CDR2 is FYNNEI in the germline V gene. J was trimmed by 3 bases and V by 6 bases; bases with no gene match: 6. There are 15 residues in the CDR3.

The chain has TRBV9 and TRBJ2-2, with 11 bases lining up with TRBD2. Germline loops: CDR1 SGDLS, CDR2 YYNGEE. CDR3 length: 16 residues. The trim removed 1 base at V and 2 bases at J, leaving 1 base unmatched. CDR3 residues: CASSVTSGGNTGELFF. CDR3 nucleotide sequence: TGTGCCAGCAGCGTAACTAGCGGGGGTAACACCGGGGAGCTGTTTTTT.

CDR3 region: CASSFTSGGTTGELFF. DNA for the CDR3: TGCGCCAGCAGCTTCACTAGCGGGGGGACCACCGGGGAGCTGTTTTTT. The chain uses TRBV5-1 and TRBJ2-2, with TRBD2 identical over 12 bases. The J segment lost 4 bases and the V segment lost 2 bases, leaving 3 bases of the junction unmatched. Germline V CDR1 and CDR2: SGHRS, YFSETQ. The CDR3 has 16 amino acids.

The genes are TRBV4-3 and TRBJ1-4; TRBD1 agrees at 8 bases. Germline trimming cut 4 bases from V and 0 bases from J; bases unmatched to any gene: 16. Germline CDR1 reads LGHNA; CDR2 reads YSLEER. The length of the CDR3 is 20 residues. CDR3 bases: TGCGCCAGCAGCCTCCTACCTGGGACAGGTGGTCTTGCAACTAATGAAAAACTGTTTTTT. Translating gives CASSLLPGTGGLATNEKLFF.

V and J are TRBV24-1 and TRBJ1-1; no definite D call. The germline V and J ends were trimmed by 4 bases and 1 base, with 3 bases remaining between them. Germline CDR1 KGHDR, CDR2 SFDVKD. This CDR3 region has 12 residues. The CDR3 loop reads CATSDPNTEAFF. The CDR3 coding sequence is TGTGCCACCAGTGACCCGAACACTGAAGCTTTCTTT.